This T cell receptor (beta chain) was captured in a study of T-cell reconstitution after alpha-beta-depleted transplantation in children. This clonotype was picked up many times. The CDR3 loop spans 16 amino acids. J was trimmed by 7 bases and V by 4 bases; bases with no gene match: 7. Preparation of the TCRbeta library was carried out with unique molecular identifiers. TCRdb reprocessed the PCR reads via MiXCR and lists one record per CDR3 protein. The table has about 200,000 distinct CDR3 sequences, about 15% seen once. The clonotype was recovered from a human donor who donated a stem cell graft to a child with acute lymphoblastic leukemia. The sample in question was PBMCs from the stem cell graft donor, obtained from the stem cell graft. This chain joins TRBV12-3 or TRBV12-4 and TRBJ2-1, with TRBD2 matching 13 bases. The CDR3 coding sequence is TGTGCCAGCAGTTCTCGGACTAGCGGGAGTAAAAATGAGCAGTTCTTC. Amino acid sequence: CASSSRTSGSKNEQFF.